The clone carrying this TCR beta chain came up a few times. In the authors' workflow: For nucleated cells, counts were estimated from reference gene primer amplification. TCRdb's table, derived via immunoSEQ multiplex PCR, lists solely in-frame clones and lacks some. V and J calls and clone size follow that table, whereas D and trimming were derived from the DNA. The data hold some 140,000 clones, with about four fifths observed a single time. The data derive from a study of blood T cell repertoires in COVID-19. The V end was cut by 6 bases, the J end by 3 bases, with 11 bases between. Germline CDR1 and CDR2: SNHLY and FYNNEI. This CDR3 is 13 amino acids long.

V usage is TRBV2 and J usage is TRBJ1-1; tentatively, D is TRBD1 (6 bases). The TCR sequence derives from a woman aged 70-85 years with COVID-19, enrolled during active disease. What was sequenced was peripheral blood. Written as DNA, the CDR3 is TGTGCCAGCAGGAGGGGGGGGGACACTGAAGCTTTCTTT. Translation: CASRRGGDTEAFF.